The source of this TCR beta chain is a study of siplizumab effects on memory and regulatory T cells (dated by TCRdb to between 2018 and 2020). About the study as a whole: The effect of the anti-CD2 antibody siplizumab on alloreactive T-cell subsets was examined in allogeneic mixed lymphocyte reactions constructed from human PBMCs. General findings and caveats noted by the study authors: Of the alloreactive CD4+ clones that could be mapped, the Treg-derived share averaged approximately 69% with siplizumab compared with under 35% in control reactions. No functional confirmation was obtained for the suppressive function of proliferating Tregs from siplizumab cultures. Roughly 75-97% of proliferating CD4+ or CD8+ clones could not be assigned a naive or memory phenotype. Greater diversity appeared to be present in unstimulated naive T cells than in memory T cells, and a substantial contribution to the alloresponse seemed to be made by naive cells. The cumulative frequency of alloreactive sequences traceable to unstimulated CD4+ memory T cells was significantly reduced by siplizumab. Sequences below about 10^-5 frequency were poorly captured, so only a minor fraction of alloreactive clones could be mapped to unstimulated subsets.

As regards this clone: Its antigen specificity is not known. No base-level quality is on record; no much larger clone is a single base apart.

Library method: the immunoSEQ multiplex PCR assay. Approximately 10^5 TCR templates per sample were assayed by the deep sequencing platform. Genomic DNA extracted from sorted T cells was used for TCRbeta CDR3 sequencing. Per the source publication's procedure: Clonal analysis of TCRbeta CDR3 data was done in the R programming language. Unstimulated samples were compared with post-reaction CFSE-low samples to define alloreactive CD4+ and CD8+ clones. Regulatory or non-regulatory origin of alloreactive CD4+ clones was assigned by matching sequences to the sorted unstimulated Treg and non-Treg repertoires. TCRdb limited this immuneACCESS table to in-frame rearrangements with V and J called. A share of clones is missing; checked studies link under half to unresolved V genes, and the rest is unexplained. From that table come the V and J calls and clone size; the DNA was used to work out D and trimming. Counted in this sample were 100,000 or so clones; 85% to 95% of them appeared once. Of the sample, around 1.5% is held by the ten largest clones.

Sorted unstimulated T cells and proliferating T cells recovered from mixed lymphocyte reactions underwent TCRbeta CDR3 sequencing. Fresh whole blood from 9 to 10 HLA-typed healthy donors served as the source for isolating PBMCs. To map where alloreactive clones came from, CD4+ non-regulatory T cells in the unstimulated state were FACS-sorted. V loses 6 bases, J loses 0 bases, and the germline ends lie 6 bases apart. Spanning cysteine to phenylalanine, the CDR3 consists of 13 amino acids. Kept here is only the CDR3 DNA, which spans 39 bases and is read in frame from base 1. From the germline V gene, CDR1 is MDHEN and CDR2 is SYDVKM.

The receptor was derived from a human donor in good health. The source material was non-Treg CD4+ T cells sorted from blood. The cell subset or site label here, explained by the study, means: FACS-sorted unstimulated CD4+ non-regulatory T cells. The chain is assembled from TRBV28 and TRBJ2-1; the D gene is unclear. The CDR3 region has the sequence CASRDTSYNEQFF. The DNA reads TGTGCCAGCAGGGATACCTCCTACAATGAGCAGTTCTTC.